Sequencing of this T cell receptor (beta chain) was carried out in a study of shared clonotypes between healthy human individuals. This CDR3 contains 17 residues. V dropped 1 base and J dropped 5; count of bases not matched to a gene: 8. Germline V gene data show CDR1 as LNHNV and CDR2 as YYDKDF (reference sequence). Clones were read by immunoSEQ multiplex PCR, and TCRdb kept only the in-frame ones, dropping some. Seen here are fewer than 2.5 million clones, over 85% observed once, and the top ten hold approximately 0.35%. Partitioning of CD4+ cells yielded a CD45RA+ naive subset and a CD45RA-negative memory subset.

This TCR was sampled from a man between 18 and 29 years old in good health. Some clones in this sample may be carry-over from other donors' samples. Sequencing was performed on naive CD4+ T cells from PBMCs. Subset reported: CD45RA+ positively selected. The V and J genes are TRBV15 and TRBJ2-7, with TRBD2 identical over 13 bases. In DNA, the CDR3 is TGTGCCACCAGCAGAGCCTTCTTTGGACTAGCGGGAGACGAGCAGTACTTC. Protein sequence: CATSRAFFGLAGDEQYF.